One and the same sample provided the 4 T cell receptor beta chains below, sequenced in a study of blood T cell repertoires in COVID-19. TCRdb's table, derived via immunoSEQ multiplex PCR, lists solely in-frame clones and lacks some. Of some 140,000 clones listed, less than 80% were seen once; the top ten hold approximately 3.6%. Sequenced sample: peripheral blood. Receptors were obtained from a man aged 60 to 75 with acute or convalescent COVID-19.

This clone was observed a single time. The V gene is TRBV7-2, the J gene TRBJ1-5; D is unresolved. V lost 7 bases and J 5 bases, leaving 12 bases between the germline ends. The CDR3 loop spans 13 amino acids. Germline lookup yields CDR1 SGHTA and CDR2 FQGNSA. CDR3 bases: TGTGCCAGCAAGCTCGCCGAAGATCAGCCCCAGCATTTT. Protein: CASKLAEDQPQHF.

This clone has a count of ten or more. V is TRBV19 and J is TRBJ2-7; possibly TRBD2 for D (6 bases). V was pared by 4 bases and J by 1 base, with 11 bases between. CDR3 length: 14 residues. Germline V lookup: CDR1 LNHDA, CDR2 SQIVND (reference sequence). Written as DNA, the CDR3 is TGTGCCAGTAGTACCGGGACTCAATCCTACGAGCAGTACTTC. Its protein product is CASSTGTQSYEQYF.

The genes are TRBV7-2 and TRBJ2-1, with D perhaps matching TRBD1 (6 bases). The CDR3 runs 14 residues. V lost 3 bases and J 4 bases, leaving 10 bases between the germline ends. CDR1 and CDR2 from the germline V gene are SGHTA and FQGNSA. CDR3 nucleotide sequence: TGTGCCAGCAGCTTCCAGGGGCTGTACAATGAGCAGTTCTTC. This translates into CASSFQGLYNEQFF. Looking up the rest from reference TRBV7-2 and TRBJ2-1 gives the full variable domain: GAGVSQSPSNKVTEKGKDVELRCDPISGHTALYWYRQSLGQGLEFLIYFQGNSAPDKSGLPSDRFSAERTGGSVSTLTIQRTQQEDSAVYLCASSFQGLYNEQFFGPGTRLTVL.

This clone was seen a few times. The chain employs TRBV19 and TRBJ1-2; a weak D match, TRBD1 (5 bases). The CDR3 length is 15 residues. Germline V gives CDR1 LNHDA, CDR2 SQIVND (reference sequence). V shed 7 bases and J shed 8 bases, with 23 bases lying between them. Written as DNA, the CDR3 is TGTGCCAGTACCCAAGGTTGGGGCACCAAGTGGGGCTACACCTTC. This encodes CASTQGWGTKWGYTF.